Following are 29 T cell receptor beta chains from one sample sequenced in a study of shared T cell receptors in the human thymus. Libraries were prepared by immunoSEQ multiplex PCR; TCRdb keeps only in-frame clonotypes and omits some of them. The repertoire has under 450,000 clones, approximately 95% of them found once; the top ten carry 0.015% to 0.025%. Material: thymocytes. These receptors came from a human donor.

The V call is TRBV6-4, the J call TRBJ1-4; D perhaps matches TRBD1 (5 bases). Germline V gives CDR1 MRHNA, CDR2 SNTAGT. The CDR3 is made up of 15 amino acids. V was trimmed by 5 bases and J by 8 bases, leaving 18 bases between them. The DNA of the CDR3 is TGTGCCAGCAGTACAATCAGGGTGGGTCGGGAAAAACTGTTTTTT. It encodes CASSTIRVGREKLFF.

The chain links TRBV28 to TRBJ1-2; no clear D gene. The V gene lost 3 bases and the J gene lost 8 bases, with 10 bases spanning the gap. CDR1 MDHEN and CDR2 SYDVKM come from the germline V gene. The CDR3 loop spans 12 amino acids. The CDR3 loop is CASSFKVEGYTF. The CDR3 DNA reads TGTGCCAGCAGTTTTAAAGTTGAGGGCTACACCTTC.

The gene calls are TRBV4-2 and TRBJ1-6, with 10 nucleotides matching TRBD1. V shed 0 bases and J 9 bases; nucleotides not matched to a gene: 11. CDR3 length equals 18 residues. From germline, CDR1 is LGHNA and CDR2 YNFKEQ. The CDR3 loop reads CASSQDQDRGSWGSPLHF. DNA of the CDR3: TGTGCCAGCAGCCAAGATCAGGACAGGGGGTCATGGGGTTCACCCCTCCACTTT.

The rearrangement links TRBV30 to TRBJ2-1; 15 nucleotides agree with TRBD2. The V segment lost 4 bases and the J segment 2 bases; nucleotides outside the gene matches: 12. The CDR3 is 19 amino acids. The germline gives CDR1 GTSNPN, CDR2 SVGIG (reference sequence). DNA of the CDR3: TGTGCCTGGACACCAACGGGGACTAGCGGGAGGAGTCCCTACAATGAGCAGTTCTTC. It encodes CAWTPTGTSGRSPYNEQFF.

The chain joins TRBV18 to TRBJ1-1, with D unresolved. The CDR3 has 14 amino acids. CDR1 KGHSH and CDR2 LQKENI come from the germline V gene. Trimming removed 2 bases from V and 3 bases from J, with 10 bases in between. The CDR3 region is CASSPAERDTEAFF. The CDR3 coding sequence is TGTGCCAGCTCACCAGCGGAGAGGGACACTGAAGCTTTCTTT.

The chain is built from TRBV14 and TRBJ2-7; unclear D gene. The CDR3 contains 15 residues. V was clipped by 0 bases and J by 2 bases, with 11 bases between them. In germline, CDR1 is SGHDN, CDR2 FVKESK. CDR3 in amino acids: CASSQDQVLTYEQYF. CDR3 nucleotides: TGTGCCAGCAGCCAAGATCAGGTACTCACCTACGAGCAGTACTTC.

This chain links TRBV5-1 with TRBJ2-6; D remains ambiguous. The CDR3 covers 13 residues. Deletions cut 4 bases from V and 2 bases from J, with 4 bases between. Germline CDR1 is SGHRS and CDR2 is YFSETQ. The CDR3 DNA is TGCGCCAGCAGCCTTACTGGGGCCAACGTCCTGACTTTC. This sequence encodes CASSLTGANVLTF.

This clone was observed a single time. The chain has TRBV2 and TRBJ2-1; 10 bases fit TRBD2. The germline V gene has CDR1 SNHLY and CDR2 FYNNEI. Trimming took 1 base from V and 1 from J; bases not matched to a gene: 13. The CDR3 is 20 amino acids. The CDR3 DNA reads TGTGCCAGCAGTGAAGTCTTTGGGACTAGCGCCAAAGGTTCCTACAATGAGCAGTTCTTC. Its protein product is CASSEVFGTSAKGSYNEQFF.

The rearrangement joins TRBV5-1 to TRBJ2-1; the D gene is possibly TRBD2 (5 bases). This CDR3 has 16 amino acids. With 1 base removed from V and 0 bases from J, the gap between germline ends came to 11 bases. From germline, CDR1 is SGHRS and CDR2 YFSETQ. The CDR3: CASSLNGVSSYNEQFF. The CDR3 nucleotides read TGCGCCAGCAGCTTGAACGGGGTTAGCTCCTACAATGAGCAGTTCTTC. Drawing the rest from reference TRBV5-1 and TRBJ2-1, the complete variable domain is KAGVTQTPRYLIKTRGQQVTLSCSPISGHRSVSWYQQTPGQGLQFLFEYFSETQRNKGNFPGRFSGRQFSNSRSEMNVSTLELGDSALYLCASSLNGVSSYNEQFFGPGTRLTVL.

This chain links TRBV11-2 with TRBJ1-1; tentatively, D is TRBD1 (6 bases). This CDR3 region has 15 residues. CDR1 and CDR2 (germline): SGHAT, FQNNGV. Trimming shortened V by 1 base and J by 4 bases, and 13 bases separated the two germline ends. The CDR3 region is CASSLGTGRTTEAFF. Written as DNA, the CDR3 is TGTGCCAGCAGCTTAGGTACAGGGCGGACCACTGAAGCTTTCTTT.

This chain joins TRBV30 and TRBJ1-5; D is possibly TRBD1 (5 bases). The CDR3 consists of 16 residues. The V end was cut by 1 base, the J end by 5 bases, with 18 bases between. The germline gives CDR1 GTSNPN, CDR2 SVGIG (reference sequence). The CDR3 reads CAWSEFGGIEYQPQHF. CDR3 nucleotides: TGTGCCTGGAGTGAGTTTGGGGGGATTGAGTATCAGCCCCAGCATTTT.

J is TRBJ1-5 and V is TRBV28, with 7 positions matching TRBD1. Germline values: CDR1 MDHEN, CDR2 SYDVKM. J was trimmed by 4 bases and V by 6 bases; bases with no gene match: 15. The CDR3 covers 17 residues. The DNA for the CDR3 is TGTGCCAGCAGCGCTAAAGGGAGGGGGCGGAAGAATCAGCCCCAGCATTTT. Translation: CASSAKGRGRKNQPQHF.

The CDR3 DNA reads as TGTGCCAGCAGTTTATTACTAGCGGGAGTTCTAGAGACCCAGTACTTC. Encoded protein: CASSLLLAGVLETQYF. This chain joins TRBV27 and TRBJ2-5, with 11 positions matching TRBD2. The CDR3 has 16 residues. Germline CDR1 MNHEY, CDR2 SMNVEV (reference sequence). J was trimmed by 4 bases and V by 1 base; bases with no gene match: 5.

This chain uses TRBV7-9 with TRBJ2-3; no definite D call. This CDR3 contains 13 residues. Germline CDR1 and CDR2: SEHNR and FQNEAQ (reference sequence). Trimming took 0 bases from V and 4 from J, leaving 5 bases between them. CDR3 residues: CASSLAGPDTQYF. The CDR3 DNA sequence: TGTGCCAGCAGCTTAGCGGGCCCAGATACGCAGTATTTT.

V is TRBV13 and J is TRBJ1-2; 7 bases map to TRBD1. The germline V gene has CDR1 PRHDT and CDR2 FYEKMQ (reference sequence). This CDR3 region has 14 residues. With 5 bases clipped from V and 8 bases from J, the junction kept 11 bases outside the gene matches. The DNA of the CDR3 is TGTGCCAGCAGCCACAGGGGCGGGGTACGGGGCTACACCTTC. It specifies CASSHRGGVRGYTF. Full variable domain (remainder filled in from reference TRBV13 and TRBJ1-2): AAGVIQSPRHLIKEKRETATLKCYPIPRHDTVYWYQQGPGQDPQFLISFYEKMQSDKGSIPDRFSAQQFSDYHSELNMSSLELGDSALYFCASSHRGGVRGYTFGSGTRLTVV.

The chain recombines TRBV4-2 with TRBJ1-2; no definite D call. The germline CDR1 and CDR2 sequences are LGHNA and YNFKEQ. This CDR3 is built from 15 residues. Trimming pared 4 bases from V and 1 base from J, leaving 13 bases between. The CDR3 is CASSPVGVGNYGYTF. The CDR3 nucleotides are TGTGCCAGCAGCCCCGTCGGGGTAGGTAACTATGGCTACACCTTC.

The genes are TRBV25-1 and TRBJ2-1; TRBD2 agrees at 14 bases. V lost 3 bases to trimming and J lost 5 bases; unmatched junction nucleotides: 3. In germline, CDR1 is MGHDK, CDR2 SYGVNS. This CDR3 comprises 16 residues. In DNA, the CDR3 is TGTGCCAGCAGTGAGTGGACTAGCGGGAGGAACAATGAGCAGTTCTTC. This encodes CASSEWTSGRNNEQFF.

The chain carries TRBV29-1 and TRBJ2-7, with D possibly matching TRBD1 (5 bases). V was clipped by 4 bases and J by 5 bases, with 24 bases between them. The CDR3 sequence is 16 residues long. Germline loops: CDR1 SQVTM, CDR2 ANQGSEA. The CDR3 region is CSVVIFLSNRSNEQYF. Here the CDR3 DNA reads TGCAGCGTTGTTATATTCCTCTCTAACAGGTCGAACGAGCAGTACTTC.

This clone is a singleton in its sample. The chain combines TRBV14 with TRBJ2-3, with 10 nucleotides matching TRBD2. J gave up 5 bases and V 4 bases, and 9 bases lay outside the gene matches. Germline-derived CDR1 and CDR2 are SGHDN and FVKESK. CDR3 length equals 16 residues. CDR3 in amino acids: CASSPSQREGEDTQYF. DNA for the CDR3: TGTGCCAGCAGCCCCTCCCAGCGGGAGGGGGAAGATACGCAGTATTTT.

V usage is TRBV2 and J usage is TRBJ1-4, with D perhaps TRBD1 (5 bases). V lost 10 bases, J lost 0 bases, and 24 bases lay in between. The germline CDR1 and CDR2 sequences are SNHLY and FYNNEI. The CDR3 is 18 amino acids. The CDR3 protein is CATKKETARNATNEKLFF. CDR3 DNA sequence: TGTGCCACCAAAAAAGAGACAGCTAGGAACGCAACTAATGAAAAACTGTTTTTT.

The V call is TRBV5-8, the J call TRBJ1-5; 11 bases align to TRBD1. V lost 4 bases and J lost 6; bases outside the gene matches: 12. This CDR3 has 17 amino acids. Germline values: CDR1 SGHTS, CDR2 YDEGEE. The CDR3 DNA reads as TGTGCCAGCAGCCCCGGAGTCTGGACAGGGGGCAGTCAGCCCCAGCATTTT. This gives the protein CASSPGVWTGGSQPQHF. Drawing the rest from reference TRBV5-8 and TRBJ1-5, the complete variable domain is EAGVTQSPTHLIKTRGQQATLRCSPISGHTSVYWYQQALGLGLQFLLWYDEGEERNRGNFPPRFSGRQFPNYSSELNVNALELEDSALYLCASSPGVWTGGSQPQHFGDGTRLSIL.

This clone occurred once. This chain connects TRBV7-2 to TRBJ2-2; TRBD1 aligns across 7 bases. This CDR3 is 17 amino acids long. Germline lookup yields CDR1 SGHTA and CDR2 FQGNSA. J gave up 7 bases and V 4 bases, and 15 bases lay outside the gene matches. CDR3 bases: TGTGCCAGCAGCTCAGAAAAAACGACAGGGCAAGACGGGGAGCTGTTTTTT. The encoded protein is CASSSEKTTGQDGELFF. The whole variable domain, filled in from reference TRBV7-2 and TRBJ2-2, reads GAGVSQSPSNKVTEKGKDVELRCDPISGHTALYWYRQSLGQGLEFLIYFQGNSAPDKSGLPSDRFSAERTGGSVSTLTIQRTQQEDSAVYLCASSSEKTTGQDGELFFGEGSRLTVL.

This chain connects TRBV28 to TRBJ2-3, with TRBD2 matching 16 bases. After removal of 5 bases from V and 3 bases from J, the junction contained 8 bases not matched to a gene. The CDR3 is 18 residues long. Germline V gene data show CDR1 as MDHEN and CDR2 as SYDVKM. CDR3 sequence: CASSTGTSGREGTDTQYF. DNA of the CDR3: TGTGCCAGCAGTACCGGGACTAGCGGGAGGGAAGGGACAGATACGCAGTATTTT.

The chain uses TRBV5-1 and TRBJ1-2, with 10 bases lining up with TRBD1. The V segment lost 4 bases and the J segment 6 bases; nucleotides outside the gene matches: 15. Germline-derived CDR1 and CDR2 are SGHRS and YFSETQ. The CDR3 length is 17 residues. The CDR3 sequence: CASSRFFPGQGSDGYTF. CDR3 coding DNA: TGCGCCAGCAGCAGATTTTTCCCGGGACAGGGGAGTGATGGCTACACCTTC.

The chain couples TRBV19 to TRBJ2-7; 8 bases map to TRBD1. The CDR3 is made up of 16 amino acids. In germline, CDR1 is LNHDA, CDR2 SQIVND (reference sequence). The ends lost 2 bases at V and 5 bases at J; junction bases unmatched: 11. In DNA form, the CDR3 reads TGTGCCAGTAGTATACTAACCCACAGGGGGTTGGACGAGCAGTACTTC. Translating it yields CASSILTHRGLDEQYF.

The chain joins TRBV7-8 to TRBJ2-1; D ambiguous. From germline, CDR1 is SGHVS and CDR2 FQNEAQ. CDR3 size: 15 residues. Trimming took 0 bases from V and 3 from J, leaving 9 bases between them. The DNA for the CDR3 is TGTGCCAGCAGCTTAGCCCGACACGGCTACAATGAGCAGTTCTTC. This translates into CASSLARHGYNEQFF.

The rearrangement uses TRBV9 and TRBJ2-3; 9 bases are a match to TRBD2. The CDR3 consists of 19 residues. The trim removed 1 base at V and 1 base at J, leaving 13 bases unmatched. Germline values: CDR1 SGDLS, CDR2 YYNGEE. The CDR3 sequence: CASSVTVETSGICTDTQYF. The CDR3 region has the DNA TGTGCCAGCAGCGTAACGGTAGAGACTAGCGGAATATGCACAGATACGCAGTATTTT. The whole variable domain, filled in from reference TRBV9 and TRBJ2-3, reads DSGVTQTPKHLITATGQRVTLRCSPRSGDLSVYWYQQSLDQGLQFLIQYYNGEERAKGNILERFSAQQFPDLHSELNLSSLELGDSALYFCASSVTVETSGICTDTQYFGPGTRLTVL.

This clone has only one observation. J is TRBJ1-5 and V is TRBV28; D may be TRBD1 (5 bases). Trimming shortened V by 2 bases and J by 7 bases, and 12 bases separated the two germline ends. Germline-derived CDR1 and CDR2 are MDHEN and SYDVKM. The CDR3 runs to 14 residues. For the CDR3, the DNA is TGTGCCAGCAGTTTACTGAGGGGAGGGCAGCCCCAGCATTTT. This sequence encodes CASSLLRGGQPQHF.

The V call is TRBV18, the J call TRBJ2-2; D possibly uses TRBD1 or TRBD2 (5 bases each). This CDR3 has 13 residues. Germline assignment: CDR1 KGHSH and CDR2 LQKENI. Trimming removed 2 bases from V and 7 bases from J, with 8 bases in between. As DNA, the CDR3 is TGTGCCAGCTCACCATCTGGGGGCGGGGAGCTGTTTTTT. Translation gives CASSPSGGGELFF.